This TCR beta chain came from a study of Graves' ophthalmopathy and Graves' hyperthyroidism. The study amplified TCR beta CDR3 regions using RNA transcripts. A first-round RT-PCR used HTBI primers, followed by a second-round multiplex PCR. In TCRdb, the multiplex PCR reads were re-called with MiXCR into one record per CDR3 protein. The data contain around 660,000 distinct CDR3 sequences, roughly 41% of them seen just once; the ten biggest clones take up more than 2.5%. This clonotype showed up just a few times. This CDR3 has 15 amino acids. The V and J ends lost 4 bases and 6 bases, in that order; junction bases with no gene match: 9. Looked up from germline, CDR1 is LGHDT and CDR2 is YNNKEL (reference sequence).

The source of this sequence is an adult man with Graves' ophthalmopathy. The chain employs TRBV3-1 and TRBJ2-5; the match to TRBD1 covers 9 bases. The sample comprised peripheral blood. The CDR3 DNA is TGTGCCAGCAGCCCATTCGGGGACAGGGATAAGACCCAGTACTTC. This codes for CASSPFGDRDKTQYF.